A single sample is the source of the 5 T cell receptor beta chains below, sequenced in a study of blood T cell repertoires in COVID-19. Assay: immunoSEQ multiplex PCR; the TCRdb copy retains only in-frame clones and omits some. The table shows about 200,000 clones, with 80% to 90% occurring only once. Sequencing input: peripheral blood. These receptors originate from a man aged 35 to 55 with acute or convalescent COVID-19.

The chain has TRBV5-6 and TRBJ2-1; 8 nucleotides line up with TRBD1. Germline CDR1 SGHDT, CDR2 YYEEEE. This CDR3 spans 13 amino acids. Trimming at V came to 2 bases and at J to 6 bases, leaving 1 base not matched to a gene. The CDR3 DNA follows: TGTGCCAGCAGCTTTACAGGGGGCAATGAGCAGTTCTTC. Its protein is CASSFTGGNEQFF. Complete variable domain (other parts from reference TRBV5-6 and TRBJ2-1): DAGVTQSPTHLIKTRGQQVTLRCSPKSGHDTVSWYQQALGQGPQFIFQYYEEEERQRGNFPDRFSGHQFPNYSSELNVNALLLGDSALYLCASSFTGGNEQFFGPGTRLTVL.

J is TRBJ2-7 and V is TRBV3-1 (or the pseudogene TRBV3-2), with 12 bases that match TRBD2. J gave up 1 base and V 4 bases, and 8 bases lay outside the gene matches. CDR1 and CDR2 from the germline V gene are LGHDT and YNNKEL (reference sequence). This CDR3 spans 17 amino acids. The CDR3 here is CASSRRLAGAESYEQYF. Here the CDR3 DNA reads TGTGCCAGCAGCCGGAGACTAGCGGGGGCCGAATCCTACGAGCAGTACTTC.

This chain uses TRBV28 with TRBJ2-1; TRBD2 matches at 9 bases. Germline values: CDR1 MDHEN, CDR2 SYDVKM. This CDR3 is 16 amino acids long. The V and J ends lost 8 bases and 6 bases, in that order; junction bases with no gene match: 14. This chain's CDR3 is CASVGASGVLGNEQFF. CDR3 nucleotide sequence: TGTGCCAGCGTGGGAGCTAGCGGGGTCCTTGGCAATGAGCAGTTCTTC.

The rearrangement uses TRBV3-1 (or the pseudogene TRBV3-2) and TRBJ1-1, with D hard to call. The CDR3 contains 15 residues. The V gene lost 3 bases and the J gene lost 5 bases, with 16 bases spanning the gap. CDR1 LGHDT and CDR2 YNNKEL come from the germline V gene (reference sequence). This CDR3 is CASSHRGLWFTEAFF. The CDR3 coding sequence is TGTGCCAGCAGCCATCGGGGATTGTGGTTTACTGAAGCTTTCTTT.

This clone has at least ten counts. The gene calls are TRBV12-3 or TRBV12-4 and TRBJ1-6; D uncertain. V dropped 5 bases and J dropped 13 bases, with 12 bases sitting between them. CDR3 length: 12 residues. The CDR3 loop reads CASSPTRIPLHF. CDR3 nucleotide sequence: TGTGCCAGCAGTCCGACAAGGATTCCCCTCCACTTT.